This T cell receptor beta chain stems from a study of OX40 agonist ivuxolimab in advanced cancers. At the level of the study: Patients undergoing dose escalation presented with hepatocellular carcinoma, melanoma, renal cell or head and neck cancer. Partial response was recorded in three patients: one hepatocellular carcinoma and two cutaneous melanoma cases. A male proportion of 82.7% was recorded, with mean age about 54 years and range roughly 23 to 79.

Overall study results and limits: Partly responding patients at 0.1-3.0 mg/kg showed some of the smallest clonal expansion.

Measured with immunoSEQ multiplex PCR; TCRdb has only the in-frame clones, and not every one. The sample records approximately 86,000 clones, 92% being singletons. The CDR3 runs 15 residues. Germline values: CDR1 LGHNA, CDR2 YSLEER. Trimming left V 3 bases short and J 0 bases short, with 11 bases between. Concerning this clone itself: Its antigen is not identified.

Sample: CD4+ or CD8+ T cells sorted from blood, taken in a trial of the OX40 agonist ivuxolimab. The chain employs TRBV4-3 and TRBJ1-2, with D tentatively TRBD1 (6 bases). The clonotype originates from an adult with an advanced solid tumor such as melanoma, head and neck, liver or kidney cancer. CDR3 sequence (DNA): TGCGCCAGCAGCCAGAAACGACAGGCTAACTATGGCTACACCTTC. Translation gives CASSQKRQANYGYTF.